The 9 T cell receptor beta chains below were found in one sample sequenced in a study of cytomegalovirus exposure and HLA in healthy donors. The study ran its PCR with 60 Vbeta and 13 Jbeta primers. Assay used: immunoSEQ multiplex PCR; TCRdb lists only in-frame clones, some missing. This table holds about 190,000 clones, 81% found once. Sequenced material: PBMCs. Every receptor here comes from a young man in good health and CMV-seronegative.

V and J are TRBV28 and TRBJ1-1; D is ambiguous. Per germline, CDR1 MDHEN and CDR2 SYDVKM. V lost 3 bases and J 1 base, leaving 9 bases between the germline ends. This CDR3 spans 14 amino acids. The CDR3 region is CASSFKLPNTEAFF. CDR3 coding DNA: TGTGCCAGCAGTTTCAAACTCCCGAACACTGAAGCTTTCTTT.

The gene calls are TRBV11-2 and TRBJ2-5; 7 nucleotides agree with TRBD2. CDR3 length: 15 amino acids. The ends lost 4 bases at V and 12 bases at J; junction bases unmatched: 17. Germline V gene sequence: CDR1 SGHAT, CDR2 FQNNGV. In DNA, the CDR3 is TGTGCCAGCAGCTCACTGCGGGGGAGAGAGGTGGTTAAGTACTTC. Its translation is CASSSLRGREVVKYF.

V usage is TRBV18 and J usage is TRBJ2-7; D is possibly TRBD1 (5 bases). V was shortened by 1 base and J by 6 bases, with 16 bases between the two germline ends. The CDR3 sequence is 15 residues long. Germline V gene sequence: CDR1 KGHSH, CDR2 LQKENI. Here the CDR3 reads CASSPLLRQRSEQYF. The CDR3 DNA sequence: TGTGCCAGCTCACCACTACTTAGACAGAGAAGCGAGCAGTACTTC.

This clone was counted between two and nine times. The CDR3 sequence: CASSIYRGYTDTQYF. CDR3 nucleotide sequence: TGCGCCAGCAGCATTTACAGGGGATACACAGATACGCAGTATTTT. This sequence joins TRBV5-1 and TRBJ2-3; 7 bases agree with TRBD1. CDR3 length equals 15 residues. The V gene end was trimmed by 4 bases and the J gene end by 2 bases; junction bases not matched to a gene: 7. The germline gives CDR1 SGHRS, CDR2 YFSETQ.

To note about this clone: The junction and the germline gene differ at one end; a read error may be behind it. The V and J genes are TRBV4-3 and TRBJ2-7, with no clear D. CDR3 size: 15 residues. The germline gives CDR1 LGHNA, CDR2 YSLEER. CDR3 nucleotide sequence: TGCGCCAGCAGCCGTACGACTTGGATCTCCTACGGGCAGTACTTC. Its translation is CASSRTTWISYGQYF.

The chain employs TRBV30 and TRBJ2-5; D may be TRBD2 (6 bases). There are 13 residues in the CDR3. The germline V gene encodes CDR1 GTSNPN and CDR2 SVGIG (reference sequence). The ends were cut back, 1 base at V and 4 bases at J, with 10 bases in the middle. The CDR3 region is CAWSGLVRETQYF. The CDR3 coding sequence is TGTGCCTGGAGTGGACTAGTAAGAGAGACCCAGTACTTC.

This chain joins TRBV5-4 and TRBJ2-3; D gene unclear. CDR3 length: 15 amino acids. Trimming took 0 bases from V and 0 from J, leaving 8 bases between them. Germline CDR1 reads SGHNT; CDR2 reads YYREEE (reference sequence). CDR3: CASSLDGPSTDTQYF. DNA of the CDR3: TGTGCCAGCAGCTTGGACGGTCCTAGCACAGATACGCAGTATTTT. The whole variable domain, remainder taken from reference TRBV5-4 and TRBJ2-3, is ETGVTQSPTHLIKTRGQQVTLRCSSQSGHNTVSWYQQALGQGPQFIFQYYREEENGRGNFPPRFSGLQFPNYSSELNVNALELDDSALYLCASSLDGPSTDTQYFGPGTRLTVL.

The chain links TRBV4-1 to TRBJ1-1; tentative D call: TRBD1 (5 bases). The CDR3 totals 18 residues. V was cut by 4 bases and J by 0 bases, with 21 bases left in between. Germline values: CDR1 MGHRA, CDR2 YSYEKL. Here the CDR3 reads CASSRTQMDIHLNTEAFF. CDR3 DNA: TGCGCCAGCAGCCGTACCCAGATGGACATCCACCTGAACACTGAAGCTTTCTTT.

The rearrangement joins TRBV7-8 to TRBJ1-2; 8 positions match TRBD1. The CDR3 totals 14 residues. In germline, CDR1 is SGHVS, CDR2 FQNEAQ. The V and J ends lost 5 bases and 6 bases, in that order; junction bases with no gene match: 8. The CDR3 DNA reads as TGTGCCAGCAGCGGGACCCAGGGGGCCCATGGCTACACCTTC. Its translation is CASSGTQGAHGYTF.